The clone carrying this TCR beta chain was counted many times. From the 5' RACE reads, TCRdb called clonotypes with MiXCR, one entry per CDR3 protein. In the table there are some 60,000 distinct CDR3 sequences, about 10% of which are singletons. Documented time point: longitudinal time-point 1 (baseline). These data belong to a study of neurological immune-mediated disorders. CDR3 size: 15 residues. In germline, CDR1 is SGHVS, CDR2 FQNEAQ. Between the trimmed V and J ends, which lost 4 bases and 1 base, there was a span of 11 bases. V and J are TRBV7-8 and TRBJ1-5; D uncertain. The receptor was derived from a male donor with HTLV-1-associated myelopathy (HAM/TSP). Sequencing was carried out using PBMCs. The CDR3 loop reads CASSSDRESNQPQHF. CDR3 sequence (DNA): TGTGCCAGCAGCTCAGATAGGGAGAGCAATCAGCCCCAGCATTTT.